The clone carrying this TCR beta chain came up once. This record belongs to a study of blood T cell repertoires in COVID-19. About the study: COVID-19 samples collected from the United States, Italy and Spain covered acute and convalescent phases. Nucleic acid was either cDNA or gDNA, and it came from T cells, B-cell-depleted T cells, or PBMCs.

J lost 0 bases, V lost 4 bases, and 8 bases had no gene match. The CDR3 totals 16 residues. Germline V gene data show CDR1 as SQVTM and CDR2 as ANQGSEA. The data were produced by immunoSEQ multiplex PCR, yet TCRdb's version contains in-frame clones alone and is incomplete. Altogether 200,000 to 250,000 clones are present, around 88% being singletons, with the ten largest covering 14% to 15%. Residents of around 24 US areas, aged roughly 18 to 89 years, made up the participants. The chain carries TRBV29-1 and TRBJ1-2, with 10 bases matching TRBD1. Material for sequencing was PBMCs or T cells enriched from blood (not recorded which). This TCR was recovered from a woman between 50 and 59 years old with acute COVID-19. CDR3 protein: CSVGVTGGASNYGYTF. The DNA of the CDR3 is TGCAGCGTTGGGGTGACAGGGGGCGCCTCTAACTATGGCTACACCTTC.